The TCR beta chain described here comes from a study of cytomegalovirus exposure and HLA in healthy donors. The overall study: According to later analysis, the same platform produced the approximately 120 validation and several hundred first-cohort repertoires. Study-wide points: CMV antigen specificity of a few CMV-associated chains was confirmed in vitro. According to the study, roughly 180 TCR beta chains were cytomegalovirus-associated.

The germline gives CDR1 SGHTS, CDR2 YDEGEE. The CDR3 has 13 residues. With V trimmed by 1 base and J by 8 bases, 3 bases remained unmatched. Profiling relied on immunoSEQ multiplex PCR, and the TCRdb table lists in-frame clones only, not all of them. The sample includes over 200,000 clones, 80% to 90% of them seen just once. Of note for this clone: Its target is not known.

The specimen was PBMCs. The receptor comes from a woman between 18 and 29 years old in good health and CMV-seronegative. The rearrangement uses TRBV5-8 and TRBJ1-5; 7 positions match TRBD1. The CDR3 loop reads CASSLHRGEPQHF. Here the CDR3 DNA reads TGTGCCAGCAGCTTGCACAGGGGAGAGCCCCAGCATTTT.